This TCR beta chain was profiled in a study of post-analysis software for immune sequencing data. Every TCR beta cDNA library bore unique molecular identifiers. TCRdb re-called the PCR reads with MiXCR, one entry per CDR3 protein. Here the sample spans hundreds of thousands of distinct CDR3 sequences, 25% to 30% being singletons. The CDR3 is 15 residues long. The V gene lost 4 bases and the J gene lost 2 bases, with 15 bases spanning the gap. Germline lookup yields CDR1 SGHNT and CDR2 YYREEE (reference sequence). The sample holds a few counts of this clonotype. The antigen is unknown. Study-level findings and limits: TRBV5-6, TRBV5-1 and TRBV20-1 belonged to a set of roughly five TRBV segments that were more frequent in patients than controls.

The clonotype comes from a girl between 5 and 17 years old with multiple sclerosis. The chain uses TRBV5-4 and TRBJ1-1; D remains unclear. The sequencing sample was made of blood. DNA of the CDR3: TGTGCCAGCAGCGTAGGCTCGGGAGCCAACACTGAAGCTTTCTTT. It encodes CASSVGSGANTEAFF. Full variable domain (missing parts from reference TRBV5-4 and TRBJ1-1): ETGVTQSPTHLIKTRGQQVTLRCSSQSGHNTVSWYQQALGQGPQFIFQYYREEENGRGNFPPRFSGLQFPNYSSELNVNALELDDSALYLCASSVGSGANTEAFFGQGTRLTVV.